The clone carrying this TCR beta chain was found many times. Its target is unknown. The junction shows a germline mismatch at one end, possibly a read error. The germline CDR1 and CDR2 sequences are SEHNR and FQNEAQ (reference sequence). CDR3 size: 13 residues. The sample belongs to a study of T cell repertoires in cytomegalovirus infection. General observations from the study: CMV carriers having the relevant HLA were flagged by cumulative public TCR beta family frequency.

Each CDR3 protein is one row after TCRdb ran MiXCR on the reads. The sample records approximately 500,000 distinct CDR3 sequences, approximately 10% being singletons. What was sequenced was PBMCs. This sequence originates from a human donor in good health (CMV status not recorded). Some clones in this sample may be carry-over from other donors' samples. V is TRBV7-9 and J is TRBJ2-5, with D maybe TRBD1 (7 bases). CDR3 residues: CASSPQGGETQYF. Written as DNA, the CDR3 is TGTGCTAGCAGCCCCCAGGGGGGAGAGACCCAGTACTTC.